This T cell receptor (beta chain) comes out of a study of blood T cell repertoires in COVID-19. Study-level information: The cDNA or gDNA used as material had been derived from T cells, B-cell-depleted T cells, or PBMCs.

In the authors' workflow: Reference gene primer amplification in the assay estimated nucleated cell counts. Clones were sequenced by immunoSEQ multiplex PCR, and TCRdb holds only the in-frame ones, with some missing. For V, J and clone size, that table is used; D and trimming come from the DNA. The data hold 250,000 to 350,000 clones, with about 89% observed a single time. The germline V and J ends were trimmed by 4 bases and 1 base, with 15 bases remaining between them. The germline gives CDR1 MNHNS, CDR2 SASEGT. This CDR3 is 16 amino acids long. This chain uses TRBV6-1 with TRBJ2-3; D is undetermined. Sequenced input: peripheral blood. This TCR came from a man aged 25-45 years with acute or convalescent COVID-19. The CDR3 DNA sequence: TGTGCCAGCAGTGGATTCTATGACACGGGCACAGATACGCAGTATTTT. This encodes CASSGFYDTGTDTQYF.